Sequencing of this T cell receptor beta chain was carried out in a study of spatial heterogeneity in lung cancer. Described time point: sample taken at primary tumor resection. Researchers sequenced whole RNA taken from tumor, nontumor lung or frozen PBMC without sorting. Donors were under 90 untreated early-stage non-small cell lung cancer patients. The CDR3 covers 13 residues. Trimming left V 7 bases short and J 1 base short, with 10 bases between. Per the germline V gene, CDR1 is SNHLY and CDR2 is FYNNEI. This clonotype was found many times. Every molecule of TCR cDNA had its own unique molecular identifier. A single record per CDR3 protein comes from TCRdb applying MiXCR to the 5' RACE reads. The table lists under 30,000 distinct CDR3 sequences, over 3% of them singletons, with more than 25% in the top ten.

The rearrangement links TRBV2 to TRBJ1-1; D not certain. The specimen was PBMCs, collected at surgery. The clonotype was recovered from a female donor with early-stage non-small cell lung cancer. In DNA form, the CDR3 reads TGTGCCAGCAATGTCAGGTCGAACACTGAAGCTTTCTTT. As protein: CASNVRSNTEAFF. The complete variable domain, with remaining parts taken from reference TRBV2 and TRBJ1-1, reads EPEVTQTPSHQVTQMGQEVILRCVPISNHLYFYWYRQILGQKVEFLVSFYNNEISEKSEIFDDQFSVERPDGSNFTLKIRSTKLEDSAMYFCASNVRSNTEAFFGQGTRLTVV.